Below, 17 T cell receptor beta chains from the same sample are listed, as sequenced in a study of regulatory T cells in long-lasting Graves disease. Indicated time point: persistent/refractory GD, antithyroid drugs over 5 years with positive TRAb. With RNA extracted from PBMCs as input, the TCR library was made. The authors built TCR beta libraries using iRepertoire HTBI primers and Arm-PCR of CDR3 regions. TCRdb re-derived calls from the multiplex PCR reads in MiXCR, one entry per CDR3 protein. The sample comprises hundreds of thousands of distinct CDR3 sequences, about 30% of which are singletons, and around 42% rests with the top ten. The source material was peripheral blood mononuclear cells (PBMCs), sampled when the disease was refractory, from a patient treated with antithyroid drugs. The receptors come from a female donor with Graves disease.

The chain has TRBV12-3 or TRBV12-4 and TRBJ2-1; TRBD2 matches 11 bases. This CDR3 region has 14 residues. The V segment lost 9 bases and the J segment 5 bases; nucleotides outside the gene matches: 6. The CDR3 DNA is TGTGCCAGTGGAATAGCGGGAGGGAACAATGAGCAGTTCTTC. As protein: CASGIAGGNNEQFF.

The chain links TRBV5-6 to TRBJ1-5; D is undetermined. CDR1 SGHDT and CDR2 YYEEEE come from the germline V gene. With 1 base removed from V and 3 bases from J, the gap between germline ends came to 8 bases. The CDR3 is made up of 14 amino acids. The CDR3 spells CASSLRHPNQPQHF. The CDR3 region has the DNA TGTGCCAGCAGCTTGCGGCACCCCAATCAGCCCCAGCATTTT. The full variable domain, with the rest looked up from reference TRBV5-6 and TRBJ1-5, is DAGVTQSPTHLIKTRGQQVTLRCSPKSGHDTVSWYQQALGQGPQFIFQYYEEEERQRGNFPDRFSGHQFPNYSSELNVNALLLGDSALYLCASSLRHPNQPQHFGDGTRLSIL.

This clonotype was counted at least ten times. The V and J genes are TRBV28 and TRBJ1-2; 10 bases match TRBD1. J lost 8 bases, V lost 4 bases, and 10 bases had no gene match. Germline V gene lookup returns CDR1 MDHEN and CDR2 SYDVKM. CDR3 size: 15 residues. The chain's CDR3 is CASSSGTGAVGGYTF. As DNA, the CDR3 is TGTGCCAGCAGTTCCGGGACAGGGGCGGTCGGCGGCTACACCTTC.

The rearrangement uses TRBV6-2 or TRBV6-3 and TRBJ2-5; 9 positions agree with TRBD1. V lost 6 bases to trimming and J lost 0 bases; unmatched junction nucleotides: 5. CDR3 size: 15 residues. Per germline, CDR1 MNHEY and CDR2 SVGEGT. The DNA for the CDR3 is TGTGCCAGCAGCAAGGACAGGGGCAACCAAGAGACCCAGTACTTC. It specifies CASSKDRGNQETQYF.

In the case of this clonotype: It may be a read error: a sequence one base away is much more abundant. V usage is TRBV6-9 and J usage is TRBJ1-2; D gene uncertain. The V end lost 4 bases, the J end lost 5 bases, and 11 bases lay between the germline ends. The germline V gene encodes CDR1 MNHGY and CDR2 SVAAGI. The CDR3 length is 13 residues. The CDR3 is CASSCSREYGYTF. The DNA of the CDR3 is TGTGCCAGCAGTTGCTCTAGGGAATATGGCTACACCTTC.

This chain connects TRBV6-1 to TRBJ1-2, with TRBD1 identical over 10 bases. The CDR3 consists of 13 residues. Germline V lookup: CDR1 MNHNS, CDR2 SASEGT. V lost 5 bases, J lost 8 bases, and 5 bases stayed unmatched. CDR3 region: CASSQTGGSGYTF. For the CDR3, the DNA is TGTGCCAGCAGTCAGACAGGGGGCAGCGGCTACACCTTC.

This clonotype was observed a few times. The chain recombines TRBV6-2 or TRBV6-3 with TRBJ1-4, with D uncertain. Trimming left V 2 bases short and J 8 bases short, with 3 bases between. The CDR3 extends over 11 amino acids. The V gene's germline CDR1 is MNHEY and CDR2 SVGEGT. For the CDR3, the DNA is TGTGCCAGCAGTTACGTAGAAAAACTGTTTTTT. This sequence encodes CASSYVEKLFF.

The rearrangement links TRBV5-1 to TRBJ1-1; TRBD1 might be the D (6 bases). CDR3 length equals 15 residues. The V end lost 0 bases, the J end lost 4 bases, and 13 bases lay between the germline ends. Germline CDR1 and CDR2: SGHRS and YFSETQ. This CDR3 is CASSLGQGSGTEAFF. CDR3 sequence (DNA): TGCGCCAGCAGCTTGGGGCAGGGGTCGGGCACTGAAGCTTTCTTT.

The chain recombines TRBV7-2 with TRBJ1-1; D is ambiguous. The CDR3 consists of 15 residues. CDR1 is SGHTA and CDR2 is FQGNSA in the germline V gene. Trimming cost V 1 base and J 3 bases, with 12 bases left between them. CDR3 DNA sequence: TGTGCCAGCAGCTTAGAGGTAGGGATGGACACTGAAGCTTTCTTT. Amino acid sequence: CASSLEVGMDTEAFF.

This clonotype was counted ten times or more. V is TRBV2 and J is TRBJ1-2, with 8 bases fitting TRBD1. This CDR3 comprises 13 residues. The V and J ends lost 8 bases and 8 bases, in that order; junction bases with no gene match: 10. The germline V gene has CDR1 SNHLY and CDR2 FYNNEI. In DNA form, the CDR3 reads TGTGCCAGCGTGCGACAGGGGTTGGGGGGCTACACCTTC. Protein product: CASVRQGLGGYTF.

The V and J genes are TRBV30 and TRBJ2-2; 9 nucleotides match TRBD1. The CDR3 runs 15 residues. Germline values: CDR1 GTSNPN, CDR2 SVGIG (reference sequence). V gave up 4 bases and J gave up 4 bases; unmatched junction bases: 7. The DNA for the CDR3 is TGTGCCTGGAATTCCGGGACAGGGATCACCGGGGAGCTGTTTTTT. It translates to CAWNSGTGITGELFF.

This clonotype was counted ten times or more. The V call is TRBV6-1, the J call TRBJ1-1, with unresolved D. V was cut by 7 bases and J by 0 bases, with 3 bases left in between. CDR3 size: 11 residues. Germline CDR1 is MNHNS and CDR2 is SASEGT. The CDR3 loop reads CASTLNTEAFF. CDR3 bases: TGTGCCAGCACGTTGAACACTGAAGCTTTCTTT.

This chain's CDR3 is CSAATEISGNTIYF. In DNA form, the CDR3 reads TGCAGTGCTGCGACTGAAATCTCTGGAAACACCATATATTTT. This rearrangement joins TRBV20-1 to TRBJ1-3; D is undetermined. Germline-derived CDR1 and CDR2 are DFQATT and SNEGSKA (reference sequence). V lost 5 bases, J lost 0 bases, and 11 bases lay in between. The CDR3 length is 14 residues.

This clonotype has a handful of counts. The rearrangement links TRBV25-1 to TRBJ2-5; the D is unclear. CDR1 and CDR2 (germline): MGHDK, SYGVNS. The CDR3 is 13 residues long. Trimming pared 1 base from V and 7 bases from J, leaving 10 bases between. CDR3: CASSELGLGTQYF. DNA of the CDR3: TGTGCCAGCAGTGAATTGGGCCTCGGGACCCAGTACTTC. Filled out from reference TRBV25-1 and TRBJ2-5, the complete variable domain reads EADIYQTPRYLVIGTGKKITLECSQTMGHDKMYWYQQDPGMELHLIHYSYGVNSTEKGDLSSESTVSRIRTEHFPLTLESARPSHTSQYLCASSELGLGTQYFGPGTRLLVL.

The CDR3 loop reads CASSQRGIISPLHF. The CDR3 region has the DNA TGTGCCAGCAGCCAGCGGGGTATCATTTCACCCCTCCACTTT. The rearrangement uses TRBV14 and TRBJ1-6; D unclear. V lost 3 bases and J 9 bases, leaving 12 bases between the germline ends. CDR1 and CDR2 from the germline V gene are SGHDN and FVKESK. This CDR3 has 14 amino acids. Complete variable domain (other parts from reference TRBV14 and TRBJ1-6): EAGVTQFPSHSVIEKGQTVTLRCDPISGHDNLYWYRRVMGKEIKFLLHFVKESKQDESGMPNNRFLAERTGGTYSTLKVQPAELEDSGVYFCASSQRGIISPLHFGNGTRLTVT.

The genes are TRBV12-3 or TRBV12-4 and TRBJ2-2; 7 nucleotides agree with TRBD1. This CDR3 spans 12 amino acids. V was clipped by 5 bases and J by 10 bases; unmatched bases: 4. Here the CDR3 DNA reads TGTGCCAGCAGTAGACAGGGTTTGGAGCTGTTTTTT. Protein: CASSRQGLELFF.

This clonotype has only a few counts. The genes are TRBV7-9 and TRBJ1-2, with unresolved D. Germline CDR1 and CDR2: SEHNR and FQNEAQ (reference sequence). This CDR3 comprises 17 residues. V was shortened by 0 bases and J by 4 bases, with 18 bases between the two germline ends. This chain's CDR3 is CASSLASAEDLLYGYTF. Written as DNA, the CDR3 is TGTGCCAGCAGCTTAGCGTCGGCAGAAGACCTTCTCTATGGCTACACCTTC. Full variable domain (outside the CDR3, taken from reference TRBV7-9 and TRBJ1-2): DTGVSQNPRHKITKRGQNVTFRCDPISEHNRLYWYRQTLGQGPEFLTYFQNEAQLEKSRLLSDRFSAERPKGSFSTLEIQRTEQGDSAMYLCASSLASAEDLLYGYTFGSGTRLTVV.